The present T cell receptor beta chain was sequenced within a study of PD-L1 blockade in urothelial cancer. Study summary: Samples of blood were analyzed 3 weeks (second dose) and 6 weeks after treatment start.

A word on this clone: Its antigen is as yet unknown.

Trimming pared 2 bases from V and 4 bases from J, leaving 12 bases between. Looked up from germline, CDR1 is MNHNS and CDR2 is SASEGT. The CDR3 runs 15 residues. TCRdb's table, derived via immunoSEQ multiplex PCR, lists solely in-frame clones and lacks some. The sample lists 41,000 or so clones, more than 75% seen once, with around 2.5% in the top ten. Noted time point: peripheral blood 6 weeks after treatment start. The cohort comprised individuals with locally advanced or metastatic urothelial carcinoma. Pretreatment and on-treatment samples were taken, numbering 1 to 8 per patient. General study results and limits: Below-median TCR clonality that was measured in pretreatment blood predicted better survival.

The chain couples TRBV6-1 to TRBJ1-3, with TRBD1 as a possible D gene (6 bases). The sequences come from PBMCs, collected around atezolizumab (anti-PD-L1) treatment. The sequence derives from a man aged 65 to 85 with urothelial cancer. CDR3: CASSERGGFGNTIYF. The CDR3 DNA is TGTGCCAGCAGTGAAAGGGGGGGCTTCGGAAACACCATATATTTT.